The 20 T cell receptor beta chains in this list originate from one sample, sequenced in a study of early T cells in non-severe SARS-CoV-2 infection. One entry per CDR3 protein, called by TCRdb with MiXCR from the 5' RACE reads. The repertoire holds 65,000 to 90,000 distinct CDR3 sequences, with more than 10% as singletons. Input material: whole blood. The source of these receptors is an adult who was a healthcare worker with PCR-confirmed SARS-CoV-2 infection or an uninfected control (not recorded which).

This clonotype was observed a few times. The chain is built from TRBV6-5 and TRBJ2-3; 12 nucleotides agree with TRBD1. The V and J ends lost 2 bases and 8 bases, in that order; junction bases with no gene match: 2. The CDR3 extends over 14 amino acids. Germline-derived CDR1 and CDR2 are MNHEY and SVGAGI. This CDR3 reads CASSYGTGGGTQYF. The CDR3 DNA sequence: TGTGCCAGCAGTTACGGGACAGGGGGCGGTACGCAGTATTTT.

The chain carries TRBV25-1 and TRBJ2-5, with a weak D call TRBD2 (6 bases). The CDR3 length is 18 residues. With 6 bases removed from V and 9 bases from J, the gap between germline ends came to 32 bases. The germline CDR1 and CDR2 sequences are MGHDK and SYGVNS. CDR3 amino acids: CASRPTLGARARGGAQYF. CDR3 sequence (DNA): TGTGCCAGCAGACCTACCCTCGGGGCCCGGGCAAGGGGAGGAGCCCAGTACTTC.

A few counts support this clonotype. The gene calls are TRBV30 and TRBJ2-5, with TRBD2 identical over 11 bases. The CDR3 is 15 residues long. V lost 2 bases, J lost 7 bases, and 9 bases stayed unmatched. Germline V gene sequence: CDR1 GTSNPN, CDR2 SVGIG (reference sequence). The CDR3 is CAWSRTSGSKATQYF. In nucleotides, the CDR3 is TGTGCCTGGAGTCGGACTAGCGGGTCAAAAGCGACCCAGTACTTC.

This chain joins TRBV20-1 and TRBJ2-5; D might be TRBD1 (5 bases). CDR1 and CDR2 (germline): DFQATT, SNEGSKA (reference sequence). V was cut by 5 bases and J by 2 bases, with 12 bases left in between. This CDR3 is 13 amino acids long. CDR3 DNA: TGCAGTGCTGCGTCAGGGTCACAAGAGACCCAGTACTTC. Translating gives CSAASGSQETQYF.

This clonotype has only a few counts. This sequence joins TRBV12-3 or TRBV12-4 and TRBJ1-5; 8 nucleotides align to TRBD1. Trimming took 4 bases from V and 4 from J; bases not matched to a gene: 6. The CDR3 has 15 residues. CDR3 sequence reads: CASSSTGQVNQPQHF. CDR3 DNA: TGTGCCAGCAGTTCCACGGGACAGGTGAATCAGCCCCAGCATTTT.

In its sample, this clonotype was seen a few times. The chain has TRBV10-2 and TRBJ2-1, with D perhaps TRBD2 (6 bases). V lost 5 bases and J 10 bases, leaving 18 bases between the germline ends. The germline V gene has CDR1 WSHSY and CDR2 SAAADI. This CDR3 has 14 amino acids. DNA of the CDR3: TGCGCCAGCAGTCGCGGAGCCTCTAGCGCGGAGCAGTTCTTC. This gives the protein CASSRGASSAEQFF.

The chain joins TRBV5-1 to TRBJ2-1, with D hard to call. V lost 4 bases, J lost 7 bases, and 6 bases lay in between. The CDR3 has 11 amino acids. Per the germline V gene, CDR1 is SGHRS and CDR2 is YFSETQ. The CDR3 spells CASSESNEQFF. For the CDR3, the DNA is TGCGCCAGCAGCGAGTCGAATGAGCAGTTCTTC.

This clonotype was found many times. The CDR3: CASSLDEDMNTEAFF. Here the CDR3 DNA reads TGTGCCAGCAGCTTAGATGAAGACATGAACACTGAAGCTTTCTTT. The chain couples TRBV11-2 to TRBJ1-1; D gene uncertain. V lost 0 bases, J lost 0 bases, and 8 bases lay in between. Per germline, CDR1 SGHAT and CDR2 FQNNGV. This CDR3 region has 15 residues.

V and J are TRBV14 and TRBJ2-2; no reliable D call. CDR3 length: 15 amino acids. The V gene's germline CDR1 is SGHDN and CDR2 FVKESK. Deletions cut 0 bases from V and 7 bases from J, with 12 bases between. CDR3 residues: CASSQEAPGFGELFF. The CDR3 nucleotides read TGTGCCAGCAGCCAAGAGGCCCCCGGGTTCGGGGAGCTGTTTTTT.

This rearrangement joins TRBV5-1 to TRBJ2-3; 7 positions agree with TRBD2. Trimming cost V 4 bases and J 0 bases; bases outside gene matches: 5. The CDR3 spans 15 residues. CDR1 and CDR2 (germline): SGHRS, YFSETQ. The CDR3 protein is CASSQRGDSTDTQYF. DNA for the CDR3: TGCGCCAGCAGCCAACGGGGGGATAGCACAGATACGCAGTATTTT.

With respect to this clonotype: The junction does not match germline at one end; this may be a read error. This chain links TRBV7-7 with TRBJ1-2; 7 bases are shared with TRBD1. Germline V gene data show CDR1 as SSHAT and CDR2 as FNYEAQ (reference sequence). The CDR3 spans 17 residues. CDR3 loop: CASSLDQTGFGCYGYTF. As DNA, the CDR3 is TGTGCTAGCAGCTTAGACCAGACAGGGTTCGGGTGTTATGGCTACACCTTC. Based on the CDR3 plus reference TRBV7-7 and TRBJ1-2, the full variable domain is GAGVSQSPRYKVTKRGQDVTLRCDPISSHATLYWYQQALGQGPEFLTYFNYEAQPDKSGLPSDRFSAERPEGSISTLTIQRTEQRDSAMYRCASSLDQTGFGCYGYTFGSGTRLTVV.

The chain joins TRBV5-1 to TRBJ2-7; 7 nucleotides line up with TRBD1. The V and J ends lost 0 bases and 6 bases, in that order; junction bases with no gene match: 6. The CDR3 has 14 residues. The germline V gene encodes CDR1 SGHRS and CDR2 YFSETQ. The CDR3 loop is CASSLGGGEGEQYF. The CDR3 nucleotides read TGCGCCAGCAGCTTGGGAGGGGGCGAAGGCGAGCAGTACTTC.

This CDR3 is CASSLGQGQQPQHF. The CDR3 DNA follows: TGTGCCAGTAGTCTGGGACAGGGGCAACAGCCCCAGCATTTT. V gene TRBV19 combines with J gene TRBJ1-5; 10 bases are shared with TRBD1. With V trimmed by 5 bases and J by 7 bases, 5 bases remained unmatched. Germline assignment: CDR1 LNHDA and CDR2 SQIVND (reference sequence). The CDR3 spans 14 residues.

In this sample, this clonotype turned up many times. The chain carries TRBV25-1 and TRBJ2-7; D is uncertain. Trimming took off 0 bases at V and 5 bases at J, with 5 bases between the two ends. Germline values: CDR1 MGHDK, CDR2 SYGVNS. This CDR3 contains 12 residues. The CDR3 spells CASSEYPNEQYF. CDR3 DNA: TGTGCCAGCAGTGAATATCCCAACGAGCAGTACTTC.

This clonotype was seen a few times. This chain connects TRBV20-1 to TRBJ2-7; D perhaps matches TRBD1 (6 bases). The length of the CDR3 is 13 residues. Looked up from germline, CDR1 is DFQATT and CDR2 is SNEGSKA (reference sequence). Trimming cost V 5 bases and J 2 bases, with 13 bases left between them. CDR3 loop: CSAAKGTPYEQYF. CDR3 nucleotides: TGCAGTGCTGCTAAGGGGACACCCTACGAGCAGTACTTC.

The chain has TRBV20-1 and TRBJ1-5; maybe TRBD1 (6 bases). Per germline, CDR1 DFQATT and CDR2 SNEGSKA (reference sequence). Trimming removed 5 bases at V and 4 bases at J, with 18 bases between. The CDR3 contains 15 residues. The CDR3 DNA follows: TGCAGTGCTTCCCCGGGACAACTTAGGAATCAGCCCCAGCATTTT. Translated: CSASPGQLRNQPQHF.

The rearrangement uses TRBV29-1 and TRBJ2-7; the D gene is possibly TRBD2 (6 bases). V gave up 4 bases and J gave up 2 bases, with 18 bases separating them. Looked up from germline, CDR1 is SQVTM and CDR2 is ANQGSEA. This CDR3 has 15 residues. The CDR3 DNA reads as TGCAGCGTTGTGGGGGGTCCGTCCACCCCCTACGAGCAGTACTTC. Its translation is CSVVGGPSTPYEQYF.

This clonotype was seen a few times. J is TRBJ2-4 and V is TRBV3-1; TRBD1 aligns across 9 bases. Looked up from germline, CDR1 is LGHDT and CDR2 is YNNKEL (reference sequence). There are 12 residues in the CDR3. Trimming removed 6 bases from V and 7 bases from J; junction bases left unmatched: 1. This chain's CDR3 is CASRQGANIQYF. The CDR3 DNA reads TGTGCCAGCAGACAGGGGGCGAACATTCAGTACTTC.

This clonotype has a count of ten or more. The gene calls are TRBV20-1 and TRBJ1-1, with D possibly matching TRBD1 (5 bases). Trimming cost V 3 bases and J 7 bases, with 18 bases left between them. Germline V gene sequence: CDR1 DFQATT, CDR2 SNEGSKA (reference sequence). The CDR3 is made up of 14 amino acids. As DNA, the CDR3 is TGCAGTGCTAGTTTTAGGGGTAATGCTTATGAAGCTTTCTTT. It codes for CSASFRGNAYEAFF.

Worth noting for this clonotype: Since a much larger clone is just one base distant, this may be a read error. The J gene is TRBJ2-3, the V gene TRBV29-1; TRBD2 aligns across 7 bases. The CDR3 totals 10 residues. Germline-derived CDR1 and CDR2 are SQVTM and ANQGSEA. The CDR3 sequence is CSVRDYTRYF. CDR3 bases: TGCAGCGTCCGGGACTATACGCGGTATTTT.